The source of this T cell receptor (beta chain) is a study of Ad26.COV2.S vaccination and SARS-CoV-2 variants (dated by TCRdb to the early 2020s). Concerning the study at large: Vaccine-arm donors were drawn from COV1001, a multicentre, randomized, double-blind, placebo-controlled phase I-IIa trial of Ad26.COV2.S in healthy adults. Ad26.COV2.S was administered intramuscularly at 5 x 10^10 or 1 x 10^11 viral particles, either as a single shot or as two shots given 56 days apart. The TCR-sequenced set comprised approximately 32 samples: around 20 Ad26.COV2.S vaccine recipients, 5 placebo recipients and 8 SARS-CoV-2 convalescent individuals. Trial participants were randomized into five groups of five: low-dose or high-dose Ad26.COV2.S given once or twice, or placebo on both occasions. Investigators did not know the trial group allocation while performing experiments and assessing outcomes. TCRbeta repertoire sequencing served as the tool for gauging how specific and how broad the SARS-CoV-2-reactive T cell receptors were following Ad26.COV2.S vaccination. General findings and caveats noted by the study authors: Spike-specific TCR breadth was higher in Ad26.COV2.S recipients than in placebo recipients (P = 0.0014). Non-spike TCR breadth was comparable between vaccine and placebo recipients, consistent with the vaccine containing only spike. After vaccination, spike-specific CD8+ and CD4+ T cell responses were reported to show substantial breadth. The authors noted that total T cell responses may have been underestimated by the TCR breadth and depth analyses. The study was not powered for comparison of responses between vaccine doses or regimens.

TCRbeta CDR3 regions were sequenced with the immunoSEQ Assay. After extraction, genomic DNA underwent amplification by bias-controlled multiplex PCR, followed by high-throughput sequencing. For the original study's pipeline: To quantify the absolute abundance of every unique TCRbeta CDR3 region, sequences were collapsed and filtered. T cell fraction was estimated by normalizing TCRbeta template counts to usable DNA, which was measured by amplifying reference genes present in all nucleated cells. Repertoire TCRs were annotated as SARS-CoV-2-specific by exact matching of V gene, CDR3 amino acid sequence and J gene to a known reactive TCR set. The reference SARS-CoV-2 TCR set was derived from MIRA and filtered for enrichment in COVID-19-positive ImmuneCODE repertoires, a step that removed public or cross-reactive TCRs. Drawing on the MIRA antigens, annotated TCRs were analysed further at the level of specific ORF or position within ORF. Breadth was defined as annotated unique rearrangements over total unique productive rearrangements; depth was the summed frequency of those rearrangements. Group comparisons of TCR breadth used two-sided Wilcoxon rank-sum tests. The table was pulled from immuneACCESS by TCRdb, which kept in-frame rearrangements only. Such tables lose some clones; where checked, under half of the loss comes from unresolved V genes, and the rest has no known cause. The DNA was the basis for D and trimming; V, J and clone size are from that table. This sample holds roughly 270,000 clones; around 87% were observed only once. The ten largest make up around 3% of the sample.

The CDR3 sequence holds 15 residues, the cysteine and phenylalanine included. Only the CDR3 DNA stays, 45 bases, in frame from base 1. CDR1 is given as MRHNA and CDR2 as SNTAGT, both from the germline V gene. Trimming at the junction amounts to 0 bases on V and 7 bases on J, and the germline ends lie 15 bases apart. As regards this clone: Its antigen is currently not known. Within one base of it there is no much larger clone, and no base qualities were kept.

In light of the paper, this sample's treatment or condition label describes: some 20 received Ad26.COV2.S at low or high dose, single or two shots; 5 received placebo; per-sample allocation not given. Repertoires of vaccine and placebo recipients were sequenced from samples taken on day 63 after the first injection. Cohort 1b enrolled fewer than 30 adults aged 18-55 years at a single site in Boston, USA, between 29 July and 7 August 2020. Ad26.COV2.S was a replication-incompetent adenovirus type 26 vector expressing a prefusion-stabilized SARS-CoV-2 spike protein from the original Wuhan strain. The chain is made from TRBV6-4 and TRBJ1-2, with TRBD1 tentatively as D gene (5 bases match). This sequence was found in a person between 18 and 60 years old who received the Ad26.COV2.S COVID-19 vaccine or a placebo. The sample here was peripheral blood, taken in a trial of Ad26.COV2.S vaccine versus placebo. The CDR3 protein sequence reads: CASSDSIKGITGYTF. The DNA sequence reads TGTGCCAGCAGTGACTCGATTAAGGGGATCACTGGCTACACCTTC.